This TCR beta chain was sequenced for a study of vaccination effects on CD4 cells after COVID-19. Study summary: Participants received two doses of either the BNT162b2 or mRNA-1273 vaccine. Whole-study results and caveats: Relatively few convalescent patients took part in the study, which had no early post-infection timepoints.

The table came from immunoSEQ multiplex PCR; TCRdb's copy has only in-frame clones and leaves some out. The profile shows some 40,000 clones, around 76% of them singletons. As regards this clone: The antigen is unknown.

The culture ran for nine to ten days, and then CD4+ T cells were isolated. The vaccine recipients had no prior SARS-CoV-2 infection, with negative nucleocapsid antibodies. The CDR3 sequence is 15 residues long. CDR1 is SNHLY and CDR2 is FYNNEI in the germline V gene. The V end was cut by 4 bases, the J end by 1 base, with 11 bases between. The chain has TRBV2 and TRBJ1-3, with D hard to call. The material was CD4+ T cells from PBMCs cultured without peptide, obtained before COVID-19 vaccination. This clonotype was sampled from a human donor who received a COVID-19 vaccine. CDR3 region: CASSATPRSGNTIYF. The CDR3 DNA reads as TGTGCCAGCAGTGCAACCCCTAGATCTGGAAACACCATATATTTT.